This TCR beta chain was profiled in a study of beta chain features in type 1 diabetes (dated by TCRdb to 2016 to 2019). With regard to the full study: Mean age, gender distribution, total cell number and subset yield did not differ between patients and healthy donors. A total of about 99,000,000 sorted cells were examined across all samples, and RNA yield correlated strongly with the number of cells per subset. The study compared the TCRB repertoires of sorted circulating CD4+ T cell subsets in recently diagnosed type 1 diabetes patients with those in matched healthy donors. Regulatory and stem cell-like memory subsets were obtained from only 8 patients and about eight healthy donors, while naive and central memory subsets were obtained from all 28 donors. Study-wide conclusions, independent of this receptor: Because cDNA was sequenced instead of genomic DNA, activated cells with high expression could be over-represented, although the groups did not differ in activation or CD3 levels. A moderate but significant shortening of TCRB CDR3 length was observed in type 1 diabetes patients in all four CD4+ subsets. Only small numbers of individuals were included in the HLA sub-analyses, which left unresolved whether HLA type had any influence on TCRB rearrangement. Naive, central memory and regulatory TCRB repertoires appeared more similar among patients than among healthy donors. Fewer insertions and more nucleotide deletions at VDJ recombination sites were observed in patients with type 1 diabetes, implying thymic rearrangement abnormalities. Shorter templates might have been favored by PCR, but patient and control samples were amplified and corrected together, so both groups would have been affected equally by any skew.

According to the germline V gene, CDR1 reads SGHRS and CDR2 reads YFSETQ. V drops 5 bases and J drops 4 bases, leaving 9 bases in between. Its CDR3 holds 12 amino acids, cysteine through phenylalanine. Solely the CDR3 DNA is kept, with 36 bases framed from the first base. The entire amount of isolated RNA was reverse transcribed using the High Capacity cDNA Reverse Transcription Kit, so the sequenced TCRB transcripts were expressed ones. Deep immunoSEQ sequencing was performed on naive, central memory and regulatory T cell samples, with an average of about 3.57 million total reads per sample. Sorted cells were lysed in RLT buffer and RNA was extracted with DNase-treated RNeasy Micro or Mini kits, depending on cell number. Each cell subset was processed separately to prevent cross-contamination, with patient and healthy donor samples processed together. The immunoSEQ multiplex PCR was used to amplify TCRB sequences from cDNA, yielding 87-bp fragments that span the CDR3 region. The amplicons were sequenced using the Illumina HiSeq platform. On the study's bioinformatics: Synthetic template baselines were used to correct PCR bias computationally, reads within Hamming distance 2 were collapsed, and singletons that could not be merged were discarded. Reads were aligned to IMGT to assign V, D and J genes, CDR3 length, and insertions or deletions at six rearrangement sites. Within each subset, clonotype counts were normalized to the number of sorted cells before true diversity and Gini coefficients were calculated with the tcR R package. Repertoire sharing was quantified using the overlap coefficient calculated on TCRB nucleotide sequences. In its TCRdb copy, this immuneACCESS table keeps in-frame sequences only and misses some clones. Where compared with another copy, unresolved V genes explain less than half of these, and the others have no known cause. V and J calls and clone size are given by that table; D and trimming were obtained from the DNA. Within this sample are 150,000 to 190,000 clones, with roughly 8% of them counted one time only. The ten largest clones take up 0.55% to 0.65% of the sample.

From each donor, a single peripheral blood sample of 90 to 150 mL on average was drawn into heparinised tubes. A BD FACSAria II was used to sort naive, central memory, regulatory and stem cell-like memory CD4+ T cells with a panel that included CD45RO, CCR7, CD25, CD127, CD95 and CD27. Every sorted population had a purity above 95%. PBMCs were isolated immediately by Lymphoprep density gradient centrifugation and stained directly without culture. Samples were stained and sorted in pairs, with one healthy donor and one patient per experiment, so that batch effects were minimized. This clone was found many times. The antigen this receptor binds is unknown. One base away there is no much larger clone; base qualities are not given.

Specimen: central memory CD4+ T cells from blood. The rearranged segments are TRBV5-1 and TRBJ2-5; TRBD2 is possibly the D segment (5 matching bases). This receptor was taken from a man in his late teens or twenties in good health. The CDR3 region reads CASRIGGETQYF. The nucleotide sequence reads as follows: TGCGCCAGCAGAATAGGAGGAGAGACCCAGTACTTC.